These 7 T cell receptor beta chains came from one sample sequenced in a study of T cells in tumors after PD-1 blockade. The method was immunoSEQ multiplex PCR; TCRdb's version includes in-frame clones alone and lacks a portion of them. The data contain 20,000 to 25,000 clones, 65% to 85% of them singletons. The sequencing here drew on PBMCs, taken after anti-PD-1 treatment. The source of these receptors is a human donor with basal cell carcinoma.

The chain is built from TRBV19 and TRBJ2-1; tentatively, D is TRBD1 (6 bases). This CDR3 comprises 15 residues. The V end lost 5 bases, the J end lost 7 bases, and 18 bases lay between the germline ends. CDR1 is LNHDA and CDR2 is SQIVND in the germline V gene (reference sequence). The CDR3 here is CASSPTGITGNEQFF. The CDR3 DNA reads TGTGCCAGTAGTCCGACAGGCATAACGGGGAATGAGCAGTTCTTC.

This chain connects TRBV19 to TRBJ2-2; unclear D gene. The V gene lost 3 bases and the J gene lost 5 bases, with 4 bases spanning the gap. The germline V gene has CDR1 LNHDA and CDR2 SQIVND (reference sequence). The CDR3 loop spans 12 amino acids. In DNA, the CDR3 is TGTGCCAGTAGTATTGGGACCGGGGAGCTGTTTTTT. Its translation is CASSIGTGELFF.

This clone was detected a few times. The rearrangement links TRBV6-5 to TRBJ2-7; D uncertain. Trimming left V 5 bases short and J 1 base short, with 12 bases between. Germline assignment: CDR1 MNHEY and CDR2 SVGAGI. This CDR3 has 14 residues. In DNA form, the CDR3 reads TGTGCCAGCAGTCCTCGAGAATTTTCCTACGAGCAGTACTTC. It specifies CASSPREFSYEQYF.

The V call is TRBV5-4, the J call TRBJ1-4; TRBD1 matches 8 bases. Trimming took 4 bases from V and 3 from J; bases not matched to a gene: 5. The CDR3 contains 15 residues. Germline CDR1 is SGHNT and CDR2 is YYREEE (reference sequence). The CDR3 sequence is CASSARQGSNEKLFF. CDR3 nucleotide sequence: TGTGCCAGCAGCGCCCGACAGGGGTCTAATGAAAAACTGTTTTTT.

For the CDR3, the DNA is TGTGCCAGCAGCTTGGCCGGGGTAGCGGGGGGGAGCTCCTACAATGAGCAGTTCTTC. The encoded protein is CASSLAGVAGGSSYNEQFF. The chain combines TRBV5-8 with TRBJ2-1, with TRBD2 matching 11 bases. Trimming removed 0 bases from V and 0 bases from J; junction bases left unmatched: 8. The CDR3 runs to 19 residues. Germline-derived CDR1 and CDR2 are SGHTS and YDEGEE. Full variable domain (remainder filled in from reference TRBV5-8 and TRBJ2-1): EAGVTQSPTHLIKTRGQQATLRCSPISGHTSVYWYQQALGLGLQFLLWYDEGEERNRGNFPPRFSGRQFPNYSSELNVNALELEDSALYLCASSLAGVAGGSSYNEQFFGPGTRLTVL.

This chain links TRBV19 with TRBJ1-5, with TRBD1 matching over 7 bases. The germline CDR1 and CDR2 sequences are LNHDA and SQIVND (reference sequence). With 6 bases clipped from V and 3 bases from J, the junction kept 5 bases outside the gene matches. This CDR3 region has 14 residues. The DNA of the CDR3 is TGTGCCAGTAGGGCGACAGGGAACAATCAGCCCCAGCATTTT. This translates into CASRATGNNQPQHF.

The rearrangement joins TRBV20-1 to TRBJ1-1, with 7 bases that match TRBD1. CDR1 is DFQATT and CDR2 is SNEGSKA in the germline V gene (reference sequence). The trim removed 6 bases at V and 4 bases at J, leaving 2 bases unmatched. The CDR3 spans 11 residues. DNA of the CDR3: TGCAGTGCCAACAGGGGCACTGAAGCTTTCTTT. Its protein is CSANRGTEAFF.